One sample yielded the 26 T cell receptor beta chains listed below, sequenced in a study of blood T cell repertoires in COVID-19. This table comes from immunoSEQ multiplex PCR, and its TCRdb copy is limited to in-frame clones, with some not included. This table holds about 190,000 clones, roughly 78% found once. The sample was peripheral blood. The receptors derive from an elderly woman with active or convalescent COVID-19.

CDR3 sequence (DNA): TGTGCCAGCAGCTTAGCGACAGGGGGGATTAACTATGGCTACACCTTC. It yields the protein CASSLATGGINYGYTF. The rearrangement links TRBV7-9 to TRBJ1-2; 9 nucleotides match TRBD1. V lost 0 bases and J lost 1; bases outside the gene matches: 3. Germline V gives CDR1 SEHNR, CDR2 FQNEAQ (reference sequence). The CDR3 covers 16 residues.

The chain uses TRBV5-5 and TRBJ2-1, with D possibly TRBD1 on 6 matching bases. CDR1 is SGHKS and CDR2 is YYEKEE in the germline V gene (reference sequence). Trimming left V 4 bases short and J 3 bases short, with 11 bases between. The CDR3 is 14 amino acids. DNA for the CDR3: TGTGCCAGCAGCCCATGGGACAACTACAATGAGCAGTTCTTC. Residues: CASSPWDNYNEQFF.

CDR3 bases: TGTGCCAGCGGCAGGTCCTACGAGCAGTACTTC. It encodes CASGRSYEQYF. The chain combines TRBV27 with TRBJ2-7; D is undetermined. Trimming stripped 8 bases from V and 1 base from J, with 6 bases between. Germline V gene data show CDR1 as MNHEY and CDR2 as SMNVEV (reference sequence). This CDR3 has 11 amino acids.

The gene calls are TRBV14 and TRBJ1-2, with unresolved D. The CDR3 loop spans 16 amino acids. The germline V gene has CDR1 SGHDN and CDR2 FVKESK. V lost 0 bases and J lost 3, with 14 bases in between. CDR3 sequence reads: CASSQERGRMDYGYTF. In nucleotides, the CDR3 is TGTGCCAGCAGCCAAGAACGTGGGAGAATGGACTATGGCTACACCTTC.

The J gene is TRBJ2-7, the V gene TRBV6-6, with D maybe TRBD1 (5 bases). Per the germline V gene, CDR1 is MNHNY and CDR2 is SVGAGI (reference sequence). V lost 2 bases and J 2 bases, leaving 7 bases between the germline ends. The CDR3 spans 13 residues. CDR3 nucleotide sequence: TGTGCCAGCAGTTACGACAGAGCCTACGAGCAGTACTTC. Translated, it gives CASSYDRAYEQYF.

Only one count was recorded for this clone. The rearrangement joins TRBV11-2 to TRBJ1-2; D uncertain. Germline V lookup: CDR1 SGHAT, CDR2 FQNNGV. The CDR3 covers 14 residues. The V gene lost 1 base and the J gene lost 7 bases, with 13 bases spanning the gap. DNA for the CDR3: TGTGCCAGCAGCTTAGGAGCGTGGGGAGGTGGCTACACCTTC. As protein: CASSLGAWGGGYTF.

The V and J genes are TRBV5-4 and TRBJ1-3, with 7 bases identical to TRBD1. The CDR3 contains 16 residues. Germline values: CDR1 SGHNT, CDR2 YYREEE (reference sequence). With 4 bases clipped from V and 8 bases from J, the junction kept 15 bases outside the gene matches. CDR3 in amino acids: CASSAGGGGDFDTIYF. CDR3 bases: TGTGCCAGCAGCGCGGGAGGAGGGGGCGATTTTGACACCATATATTTT.

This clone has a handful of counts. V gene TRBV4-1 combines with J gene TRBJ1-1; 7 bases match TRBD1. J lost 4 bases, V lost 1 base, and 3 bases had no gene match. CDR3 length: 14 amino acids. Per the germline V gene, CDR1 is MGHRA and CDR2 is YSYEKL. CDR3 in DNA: TGCGCCAGCAGCCAAGCCGCAGGGGGCACTGAAGCTTTCTTT. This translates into CASSQAAGGTEAFF.

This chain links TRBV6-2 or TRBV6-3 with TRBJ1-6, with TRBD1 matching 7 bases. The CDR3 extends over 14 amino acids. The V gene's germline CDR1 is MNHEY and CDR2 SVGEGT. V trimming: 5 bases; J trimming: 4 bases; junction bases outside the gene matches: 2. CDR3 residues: CASSLTGYNSPLHF. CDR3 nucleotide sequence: TGTGCCAGCAGTCTGACAGGGTATAATTCACCCCTCCACTTT.

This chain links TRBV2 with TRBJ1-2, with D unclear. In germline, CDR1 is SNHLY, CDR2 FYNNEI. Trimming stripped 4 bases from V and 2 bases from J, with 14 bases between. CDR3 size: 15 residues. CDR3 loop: CASSGPPSSNYGYTF. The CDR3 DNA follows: TGTGCCAGCAGTGGGCCCCCAAGTTCAAACTATGGCTACACCTTC.

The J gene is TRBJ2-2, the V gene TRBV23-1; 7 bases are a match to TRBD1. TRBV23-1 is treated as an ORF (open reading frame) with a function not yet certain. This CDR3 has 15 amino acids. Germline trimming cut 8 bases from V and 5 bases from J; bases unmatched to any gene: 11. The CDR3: CASPGRGIFTGELFF. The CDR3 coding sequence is TGCGCCAGCCCGGGCAGGGGGATTTTTACCGGGGAGCTGTTTTTT.

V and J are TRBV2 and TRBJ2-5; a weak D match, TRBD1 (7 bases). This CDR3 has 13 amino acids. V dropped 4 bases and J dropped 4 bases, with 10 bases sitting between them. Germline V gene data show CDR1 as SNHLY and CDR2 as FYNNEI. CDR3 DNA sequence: TGTGCCAGCAGTGGACAGGGAGGAGAGACCCAGTACTTC. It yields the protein CASSGQGGETQYF.

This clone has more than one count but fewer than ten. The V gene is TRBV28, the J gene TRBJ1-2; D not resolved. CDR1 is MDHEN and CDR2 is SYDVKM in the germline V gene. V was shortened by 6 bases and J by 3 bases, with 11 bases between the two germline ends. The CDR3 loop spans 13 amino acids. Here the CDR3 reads CASSTGSYYGYTF. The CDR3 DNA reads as TGTGCCAGCAGCACCGGGTCCTACTATGGCTACACCTTC.

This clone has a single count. CDR3: CASSDRGNQPQHF. As DNA, the CDR3 is TGCGCCAGCTCCGACAGGGGCAATCAGCCCCAGCATTTT. This chain links TRBV5-1 with TRBJ1-5, with 7 nucleotides matching TRBD1. V was clipped by 7 bases and J by 2 bases; unmatched bases: 3. This CDR3 comprises 13 residues. Germline values: CDR1 SGHRS, CDR2 YFSETQ. The whole variable domain, filled in from reference TRBV5-1 and TRBJ1-5, reads KAGVTQTPRYLIKTRGQQVTLSCSPISGHRSVSWYQQTPGQGLQFLFEYFSETQRNKGNFPGRFSGRQFSNSRSEMNVSTLELGDSALYLCASSDRGNQPQHFGDGTRLSIL.

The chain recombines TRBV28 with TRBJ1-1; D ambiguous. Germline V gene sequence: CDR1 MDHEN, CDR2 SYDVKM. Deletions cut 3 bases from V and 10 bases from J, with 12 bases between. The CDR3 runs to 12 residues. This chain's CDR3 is CASSFAQRAAFF. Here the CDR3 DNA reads TGTGCCAGCAGTTTTGCCCAGCGTGCAGCTTTCTTT.

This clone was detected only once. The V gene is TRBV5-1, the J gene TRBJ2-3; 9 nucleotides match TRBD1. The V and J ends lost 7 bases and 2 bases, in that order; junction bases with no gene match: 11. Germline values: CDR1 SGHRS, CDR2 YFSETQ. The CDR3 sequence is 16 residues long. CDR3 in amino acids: CASRRSGDRATDTQYF. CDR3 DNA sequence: TGCGCCAGCCGTCGATCCGGGGACAGGGCCACAGATACGCAGTATTTT.

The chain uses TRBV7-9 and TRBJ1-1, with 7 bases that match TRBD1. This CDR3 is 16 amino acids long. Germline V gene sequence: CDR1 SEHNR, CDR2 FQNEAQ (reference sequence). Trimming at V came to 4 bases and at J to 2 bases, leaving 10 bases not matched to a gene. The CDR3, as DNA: TGTGCCAGCAGCTCCCTGCTAGGACAGGCTAACACTGAAGCTTTCTTT. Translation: CASSSLLGQANTEAFF.

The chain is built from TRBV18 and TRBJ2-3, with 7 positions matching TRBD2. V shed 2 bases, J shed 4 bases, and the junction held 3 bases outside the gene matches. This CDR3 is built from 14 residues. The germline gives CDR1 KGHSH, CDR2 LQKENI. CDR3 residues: CASSPGGGADTQYF. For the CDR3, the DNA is TGTGCCAGCTCACCAGGCGGGGGTGCAGATACGCAGTATTTT.

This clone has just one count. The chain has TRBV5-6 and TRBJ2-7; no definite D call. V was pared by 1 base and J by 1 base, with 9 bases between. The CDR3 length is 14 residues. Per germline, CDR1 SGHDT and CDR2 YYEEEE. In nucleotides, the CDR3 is TGTGCCAGCAGCTTGCAGTCCTTGTCCTACGAGCAGTACTTC. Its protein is CASSLQSLSYEQYF. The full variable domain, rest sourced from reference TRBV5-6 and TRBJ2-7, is DAGVTQSPTHLIKTRGQQVTLRCSPKSGHDTVSWYQQALGQGPQFIFQYYEEEERQRGNFPDRFSGHQFPNYSSELNVNALLLGDSALYLCASSLQSLSYEQYFGPGTRLTVT.

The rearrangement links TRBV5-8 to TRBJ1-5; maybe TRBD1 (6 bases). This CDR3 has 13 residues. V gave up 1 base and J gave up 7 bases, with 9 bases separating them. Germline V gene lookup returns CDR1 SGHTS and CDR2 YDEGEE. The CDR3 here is CASSLWGPQPQHF. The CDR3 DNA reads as TGTGCCAGCAGCTTGTGGGGGCCGCAGCCCCAGCATTTT. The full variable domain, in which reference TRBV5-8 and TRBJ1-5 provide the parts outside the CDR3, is EAGVTQSPTHLIKTRGQQATLRCSPISGHTSVYWYQQALGLGLQFLLWYDEGEERNRGNFPPRFSGRQFPNYSSELNVNALELEDSALYLCASSLWGPQPQHFGDGTRLSIL.

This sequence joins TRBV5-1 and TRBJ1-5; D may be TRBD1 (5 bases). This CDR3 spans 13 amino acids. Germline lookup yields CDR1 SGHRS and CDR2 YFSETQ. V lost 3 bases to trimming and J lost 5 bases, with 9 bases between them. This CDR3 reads CASSYDRDQPQHF. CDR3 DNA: TGCGCCAGCAGCTACGACAGAGATCAGCCCCAGCATTTT.

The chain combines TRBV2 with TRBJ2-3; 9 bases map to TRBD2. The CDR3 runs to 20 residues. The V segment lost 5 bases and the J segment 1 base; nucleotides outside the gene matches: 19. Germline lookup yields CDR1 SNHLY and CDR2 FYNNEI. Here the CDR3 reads CASSKPGVSGGGGGTDTQYF. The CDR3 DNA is TGTGCCAGCAGTAAGCCGGGGGTTAGCGGGGGAGGCGGGGGCACAGATACGCAGTATTTT.

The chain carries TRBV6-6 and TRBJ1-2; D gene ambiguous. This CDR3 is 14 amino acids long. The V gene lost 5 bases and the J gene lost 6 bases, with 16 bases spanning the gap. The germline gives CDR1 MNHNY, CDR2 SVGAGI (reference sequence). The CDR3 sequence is CASSPAGESNGYTF. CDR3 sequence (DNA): TGTGCCAGCAGTCCTGCCGGGGAGAGTAATGGCTACACCTTC.

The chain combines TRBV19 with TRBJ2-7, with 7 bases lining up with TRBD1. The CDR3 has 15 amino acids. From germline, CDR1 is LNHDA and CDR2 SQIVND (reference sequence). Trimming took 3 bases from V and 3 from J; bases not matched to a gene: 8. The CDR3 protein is CASSITPGQLYEQYF. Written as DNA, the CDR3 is TGTGCCAGTAGTATTACACCGGGACAGCTCTACGAGCAGTACTTC. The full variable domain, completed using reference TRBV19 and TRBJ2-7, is DGGITQSPKYLFRKEGQNVTLSCEQNLNHDAMYWYRQDPGQGLRLIYYSQIVNDFQKGDIAEGYSVSREKKESFPLTVTSAQKNPTAFYLCASSITPGQLYEQYFGPGTRLTVT.

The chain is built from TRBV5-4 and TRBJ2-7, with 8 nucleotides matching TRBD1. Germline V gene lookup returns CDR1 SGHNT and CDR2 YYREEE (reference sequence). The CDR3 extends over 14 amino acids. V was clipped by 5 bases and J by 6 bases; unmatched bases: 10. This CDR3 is CASSSDREPSEQYF. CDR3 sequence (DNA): TGTGCCAGCAGTTCGGACAGGGAGCCAAGCGAGCAGTACTTC.

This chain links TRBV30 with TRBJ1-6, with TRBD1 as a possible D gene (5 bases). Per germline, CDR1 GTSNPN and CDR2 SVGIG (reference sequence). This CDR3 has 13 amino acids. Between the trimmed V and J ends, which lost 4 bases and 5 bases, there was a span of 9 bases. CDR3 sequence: CAWTDSNNSPLHF. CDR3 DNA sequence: TGTGCCTGGACCGACAGCAATAATTCACCCCTCCACTTT.